The following is a T cell receptor beta chain sequence with its context. The record originates from a study of early T cells in non-severe SARS-CoV-2 infection. Study summary: Sequencing targeted bulk RNA from unsorted whole blood, leaving chains unpaired.

Each CDR3 protein is one row after TCRdb ran MiXCR on the 5' RACE reads. This sample has about 60,000 distinct CDR3 sequences, with roughly a tenth found just once. This CDR3 spans 16 amino acids. J gave up 4 bases and V 5 bases, and 13 bases lay outside the gene matches. Germline V CDR1 and CDR2: KGHSH, LQKENI. The TCR sequence derives from an adult who was a healthcare worker with PCR-confirmed SARS-CoV-2 infection or an uninfected control (not recorded which). The chain couples TRBV18 to TRBJ1-2; 7 nucleotides agree with TRBD1. Specimen: whole blood. The CDR3 here is CASSVPGERTGYGYTF. The CDR3, as DNA: TGTGCCAGCTCAGTACCAGGGGAGAGGACAGGCTATGGCTACACCTTC.